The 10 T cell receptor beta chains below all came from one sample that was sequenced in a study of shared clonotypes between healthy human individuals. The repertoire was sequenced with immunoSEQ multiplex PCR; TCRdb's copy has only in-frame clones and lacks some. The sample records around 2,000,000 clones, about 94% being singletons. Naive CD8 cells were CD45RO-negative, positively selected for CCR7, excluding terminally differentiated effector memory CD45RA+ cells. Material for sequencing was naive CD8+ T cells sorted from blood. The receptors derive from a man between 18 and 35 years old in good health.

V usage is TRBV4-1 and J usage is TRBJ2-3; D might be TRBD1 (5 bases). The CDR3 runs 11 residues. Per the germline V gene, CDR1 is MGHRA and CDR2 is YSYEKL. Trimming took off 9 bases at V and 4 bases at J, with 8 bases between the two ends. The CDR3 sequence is CASQGPDTQYF. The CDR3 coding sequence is TGCGCCAGTCAGGGTCCAGATACGCAGTATTTT.

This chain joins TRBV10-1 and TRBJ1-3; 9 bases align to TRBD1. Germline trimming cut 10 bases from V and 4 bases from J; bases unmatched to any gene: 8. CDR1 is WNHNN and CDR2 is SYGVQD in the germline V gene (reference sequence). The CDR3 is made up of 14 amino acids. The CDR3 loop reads CANRDRVTGNTIYF. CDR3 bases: TGCGCCAATCGGGACAGGGTTACGGGAAACACCATATATTTT.

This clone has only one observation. CDR3 region: CASTRDRDSYEQYF. The CDR3 DNA follows: TGTGCCAGTACCAGGGACAGGGACTCCTACGAGCAGTACTTC. This rearrangement joins TRBV19 to TRBJ2-7; TRBD1 aligns across 9 bases. V lost 7 bases and J lost 0; bases outside the gene matches: 4. Germline loops: CDR1 LNHDA, CDR2 SQIVND (reference sequence). The CDR3 is made up of 14 amino acids.

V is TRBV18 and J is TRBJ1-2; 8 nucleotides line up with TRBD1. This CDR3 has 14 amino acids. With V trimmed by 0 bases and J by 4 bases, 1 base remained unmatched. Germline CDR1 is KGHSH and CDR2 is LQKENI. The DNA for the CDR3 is TGTGCCAGCTCACCACCGGGACAGGCCTATGGCTACACCTTC. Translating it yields CASSPPGQAYGYTF.

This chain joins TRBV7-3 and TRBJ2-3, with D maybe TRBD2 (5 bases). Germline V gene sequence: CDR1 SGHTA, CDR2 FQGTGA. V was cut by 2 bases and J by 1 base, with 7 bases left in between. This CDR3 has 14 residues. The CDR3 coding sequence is TGTGCCAGCAGCTTATGGCGGGGCACAGATACGCAGTATTTT. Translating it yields CASSLWRGTDTQYF.

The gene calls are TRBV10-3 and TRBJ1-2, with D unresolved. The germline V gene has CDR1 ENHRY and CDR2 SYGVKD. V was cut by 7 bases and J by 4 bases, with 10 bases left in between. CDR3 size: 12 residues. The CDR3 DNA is TGTGCCATCAAACTCGGTGGCTATGGCTACACCTTC. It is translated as CAIKLGGYGYTF.

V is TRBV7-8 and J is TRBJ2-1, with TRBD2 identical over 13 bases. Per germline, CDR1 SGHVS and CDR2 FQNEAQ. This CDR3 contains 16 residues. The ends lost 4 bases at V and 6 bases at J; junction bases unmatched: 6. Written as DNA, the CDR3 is TGTGCCAGCAGCTCAAGACTAGCGGGAGGCCCCAATGAGCAGTTCTTC. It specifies CASSSRLAGGPNEQFF.

The CDR3 bases are TGTGCCAGTAGTATGGCATGGACAGGGGTAAACGAGCAGTACTTC. Residues: CASSMAWTGVNEQYF. J is TRBJ2-7 and V is TRBV19; 9 bases align to TRBD1. Trimming at V came to 3 bases and at J to 5 bases, leaving 8 bases not matched to a gene. CDR1 and CDR2 from the germline V gene are LNHDA and SQIVND (reference sequence). This CDR3 has 15 amino acids.

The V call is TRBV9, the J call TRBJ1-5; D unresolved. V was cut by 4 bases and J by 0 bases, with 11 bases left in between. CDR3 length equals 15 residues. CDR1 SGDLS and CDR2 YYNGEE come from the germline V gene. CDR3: CASSTDPASNQPQHF. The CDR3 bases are TGTGCCAGCAGCACAGACCCCGCTAGCAATCAGCCCCAGCATTTT.

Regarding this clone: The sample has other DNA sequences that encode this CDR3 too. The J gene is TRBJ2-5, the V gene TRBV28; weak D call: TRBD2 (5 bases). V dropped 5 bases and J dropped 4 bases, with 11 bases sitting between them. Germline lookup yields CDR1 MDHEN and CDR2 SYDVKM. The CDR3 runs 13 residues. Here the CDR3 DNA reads TGTGCCAGCAGTCTAGGAGAGGGAGAGACCCAGTACTTC. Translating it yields CASSLGEGETQYF. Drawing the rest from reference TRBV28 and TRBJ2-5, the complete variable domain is DVKVTQSSRYLVKRTGEKVFLECVQDMDHENMFWYRQDPGLGLRLIYFSYDVKMKEKGDIPEGYSVSREKKERFSLILESASTNQTSMYLCASSLGEGETQYFGPGTRLLVL.